One and the same sample provided the 15 T cell receptor beta chains below, sequenced in a study of OX40 agonist ivuxolimab in advanced cancers. Libraries were prepared by immunoSEQ multiplex PCR; TCRdb keeps only in-frame clonotypes and omits some of them. The table has 50,000 to 85,000 clones, about nine tenths seen once. This specimen was CD4+ or CD8+ T cells sorted from blood, taken in a trial of the OX40 agonist ivuxolimab. All receptors derive from an adult with an advanced solid tumor such as melanoma, head and neck, liver or kidney cancer.

The chain is built from TRBV28 and TRBJ1-2; TRBD1 agrees at 12 bases. V was clipped by 4 bases and J by 8 bases; unmatched bases: 8. CDR1 is MDHEN and CDR2 is SYDVKM in the germline V gene. This CDR3 contains 15 residues. CDR3 residues: CASSSPGQGAGGYTF. The CDR3 DNA follows: TGTGCCAGCAGTTCACCGGGACAGGGGGCTGGAGGCTACACCTTC.

This clone occurred once. The chain recombines TRBV10-1 with TRBJ1-1, with TRBD1 identical over 10 bases. From germline, CDR1 is WNHNN and CDR2 SYGVQD (reference sequence). This CDR3 has 17 amino acids. Unmatched junction bases numbered 11, after V lost 6 bases and J lost 1 base. The CDR3 DNA follows: TGCGCCAGCAGCCCACTGGGACAGGGGTCGGAGAACACTGAAGCTTTCTTT. Its protein is CASSPLGQGSENTEAFF.

This clone was counted a few times. This chain links TRBV7-3 with TRBJ2-2; D is uncertain. The CDR3 is made up of 14 amino acids. The germline V gene encodes CDR1 SGHTA and CDR2 FQGTGA. V shed 1 base and J shed 1 base, with 4 bases lying between them. CDR3 DNA: TGTGCCAGCAGCTTAAGTTGGAACACCGGGGAGCTGTTTTTT. Protein: CASSLSWNTGELFF.

Of note for this clone: At one of its ends the junction is not consistent with the germline gene, which may arise from a read error. This specimen includes other DNA sequences encoding the same CDR3. The chain employs TRBV7-2 and TRBJ1-5; D is undetermined. Germline V gives CDR1 SGHTA, CDR2 FQGNSA. The CDR3 has 15 amino acids. The CDR3 region is CASSSRLGSNQPQHF. The CDR3 nucleotides read TGTGCCAGCAGCTCCCGGCTGGGGAGCAATCAACCCCAGCATTTT.

This clone was picked up a small number of times. The chain is built from TRBV28 and TRBJ1-2, with TRBD1 matching 9 bases. The germline CDR1 and CDR2 sequences are MDHEN and SYDVKM. V trimming: 5 bases; J trimming: 7 bases; junction bases outside the gene matches: 5. CDR3 length: 13 amino acids. The CDR3 nucleotides are TGTGCCAGCAGTCGGGACAGGGCGACTGGCTACACCTTC. Amino acids: CASSRDRATGYTF.

This clone was seen more than once but under ten times. The J gene is TRBJ2-1, the V gene TRBV5-1; D possibly corresponds to TRBD2 (5 bases). This CDR3 has 11 residues. V lost 9 bases and J 5 bases, leaving 9 bases between the germline ends. CDR1 SGHRS and CDR2 YFSETQ come from the germline V gene. CDR3 in DNA: TGCGCCATCACGAGGGACAATGAGCAGTTCTTC. It yields the protein CAITRDNEQFF.

The count of this clone is one. The chain links TRBV6-5 to TRBJ2-2, with 9 bases that match TRBD1. The V segment lost 6 bases and the J segment 1 base; nucleotides outside the gene matches: 3. This CDR3 region has 15 residues. Germline V gene lookup returns CDR1 MNHEY and CDR2 SVGAGI. The CDR3 here is CASSPTGGNTGELFF. CDR3 nucleotide sequence: TGTGCCAGCAGCCCGACAGGGGGGAACACCGGGGAGCTGTTTTTT.

V gene TRBV28 combines with J gene TRBJ2-1, with a weak D call TRBD2 (5 bases). The CDR3 spans 15 residues. V was clipped by 6 bases and J by 8 bases, with 20 bases between them. Germline-derived CDR1 and CDR2 are MDHEN and SYDVKM. For the CDR3, the DNA is TGTGCCAGCAGAGTTACTAGGTGGGAGACGTATGAGCAGTTCTTC. It encodes CASRVTRWETYEQFF.

This clone is a singleton in its sample. This chain links TRBV5-1 with TRBJ2-1; the match to TRBD1 covers 12 bases. This CDR3 is 16 amino acids long. The germline CDR1 and CDR2 sequences are SGHRS and YFSETQ. J gave up 5 bases and V 4 bases, and 7 bases lay outside the gene matches. For the CDR3, the DNA is TGCGCCAGCAGCGAGGGACAGGGGGCAGGAGACAATGAGCAGTTCTTC. This gives the protein CASSEGQGAGDNEQFF.

Points on this clone: Other DNA variants within this sample encode the same CDR3. This chain joins TRBV18 and TRBJ2-5; 9 bases map to TRBD1. Germline CDR1 and CDR2: KGHSH and LQKENI. V gave up 3 bases and J gave up 5 bases; unmatched junction bases: 1. There are 13 residues in the CDR3. In DNA form, the CDR3 reads TGTGCCAGCTCACCCGGACAGGGGGAGACCCAGTACTTC. Amino acids: CASSPGQGETQYF.

The chain has TRBV19 and TRBJ2-6; unclear D gene. The CDR3 sequence is 18 residues long. The germline CDR1 and CDR2 sequences are LNHDA and SQIVND (reference sequence). Deletions cut 5 bases from V and 3 bases from J, with 20 bases between. CDR3 nucleotide sequence: TGTGCCAGTAGTCCAAGCATGGCCGCAATTGGTGGGGCCAACGTCCTGACTTTC. Its protein is CASSPSMAAIGGANVLTF. The full variable domain, its missing parts supplied by reference TRBV19 and TRBJ2-6, is DGGITQSPKYLFRKEGQNVTLSCEQNLNHDAMYWYRQDPGQGLRLIYYSQIVNDFQKGDIAEGYSVSREKKESFPLTVTSAQKNPTAFYLCASSPSMAAIGGANVLTFGAGSRLTVL.

The chain recombines TRBV27 with TRBJ1-1, with 8 bases matching TRBD1. The CDR3 loop spans 15 amino acids. V lost 3 bases, J lost 5 bases, and 8 bases stayed unmatched. From germline, CDR1 is MNHEY and CDR2 SMNVEV (reference sequence). As DNA, the CDR3 is TGTGCCAGCAGTTTTCTCCAGGGGGCGCGAACTGAAGCTTTCTTT. It specifies CASSFLQGARTEAFF.

The rearrangement joins TRBV6-5 to TRBJ2-7; TRBD1 aligns across 9 bases. J lost 4 bases, V lost 6 bases, and 10 bases had no gene match. This CDR3 contains 15 residues. The germline V gene encodes CDR1 MNHEY and CDR2 SVGAGI. As DNA, the CDR3 is TGTGCCAGCAGCCCGACAGGGGGTATAGGGTACGAGCAGTACTTC. Protein sequence: CASSPTGGIGYEQYF.

The chain is built from TRBV5-1 and TRBJ2-7, with 8 bases matching TRBD1. Losses at the gene ends were 1 base for V and 1 base for J; bases not matched to a gene: 7. The length of the CDR3 is 16 residues. Germline-derived CDR1 and CDR2 are SGHRS and YFSETQ. The CDR3 region is CASSLQSGGASYEQYF. As DNA, the CDR3 is TGCGCCAGCAGCTTGCAATCAGGGGGCGCTTCCTACGAGCAGTACTTC.

This chain links TRBV7-2 with TRBJ2-1; D not certain. The ends were cut back, 1 base at V and 5 bases at J, with 12 bases in the middle. The CDR3 sequence is 15 residues long. Germline CDR1 and CDR2: SGHTA and FQGNSA. This chain's CDR3 is CASSLESLAHNEQFF. DNA for the CDR3: TGTGCCAGCAGCTTAGAGTCACTCGCCCACAATGAGCAGTTCTTC.